This is a list of T cell receptor beta chains from one sample in a study of post-analysis software for immune sequencing data. Using its own MiXCR run on the PCR reads, TCRdb lists one record per CDR3 protein. The sample has hundreds of thousands of distinct CDR3 sequences; about 27% are singletons. Sequenced material: blood. These TCRs come from a girl under 18 with multiple sclerosis. CDR3s include the opening cysteine and the closing phenylalanine or tryptophan. D genes are given only for firm matches. Rows give clone size only sometimes, using once, few, many, or a class for an expanded clone.

few	TRBV5-1	-	TRBJ2-5	TGCGCCAGCAGCTTAGTACTCACCGTGGGAGAGACCCAGTACTTC	CASSLVLTVGETQYF
-	TRBV6-1	-	TRBJ1-1	TGTGCCAGCAGGCGGACGAACACTGAAGCTTTCTTT	CASRRTNTEAFF
-	TRBV20-1	TRBD2	TRBJ2-1	TGCAGTGCTATGCCTCTAGCGGGCACACTCCTCTCCTACAATGAGCAGTTCTTC	CSAMPLAGTLLSYNEQFF
few	TRBV4-1	-	TRBJ2-6	TGCGCCAGCAGCCTTCTAGGGGGGTTAGCCGGGGCCAACGTCCTGACTTTC	CASSLLGGLAGANVLTF
many	TRBV5-6	-	TRBJ2-7	TGTGCCAGCAGCTATACCCGCTCGCAAGGATCCTACGAGCAGTACTTC	CASSYTRSQGSYEQYF
once	TRBV20-1	TRBD2	TRBJ2-5	TGCAGTGCGGGCGGGGGGGCCGAGACCCAGTACTTC	CSAGGGAETQYF
-	TRBV6-2/TRBV6-3	-	TRBJ2-4	TGTGCCAGCAGCTTGACAGCGGGACAGCTGTGGCAGTACTTC	CASSLTAGQLWQYF
-	TRBV6-2/TRBV6-3	-	TRBJ1-2	TGTGCCAGCAGTTACGGGGCGCACGGCTACACCTTC	CASSYGAHGYTF
-	TRBV10-3	-	TRBJ2-3	TGTGCCATCAGTTCTTATAGGGACACAGATACGCAGTATTTT	CAISSYRDTDTQYF
few	TRBV28	-	TRBJ2-3	TGTGCCAGCACTAACCTCGACGGCCCTGATACGCAGTATTTT	CASTNLDGPDTQYF
-	TRBV12-3/TRBV12-4	-	TRBJ2-7	TGTGCCAGCAGTGGCGGGGCAGGGGGCGAGCAGTACTTC	CASSGGAGGEQYF
-	TRBV5-1	TRBD2	TRBJ2-1	TGCGCCAGCAGCTTGGGACTAGCGGGGATGGGGAATGAGCAGTTCTTC	CASSLGLAGMGNEQFF
few	TRBV29-1	-	TRBJ1-5	TGCAGCGCCACCGGGGGATCGGGGCAGCCCCAGCATTTT	CSATGGSGQPQHF
-	TRBV7-8	-	TRBJ1-3	TGTGCCAGCAGCGTCCGGAGTTCGGCGTACTCTGGAAACACCATATATTTT	CASSVRSSAYSGNTIYF
-	TRBV20-1	-	TRBJ1-2	TGCAGTGCTAGCGTGGCGGGCTATGGCTACACCTTC	CSASVAGYGYTF
-	TRBV11-2	-	TRBJ1-1	TGTGCCAGCAGCTTAGCAGGGTATAACACTGAAGCTTTCTTT	CASSLAGYNTEAFF
-	TRBV27	-	TRBJ2-3	TGTGCCAGCAGTTACACCGGGACGGGCACAGATACGCAGTATTTT	CASSYTGTGTDTQYF
few	TRBV11-2	TRBD1	TRBJ2-7	TGTGCCAGCAGCTTAGGGACAGGGGATGGGTACGAGCAGTACTTC	CASSLGTGDGYEQYF
few	TRBV7-9	TRBD2	TRBJ2-1	TGTGCCAGCAGACTCAGCGGGGGGAGCTCCTACAATGAGCAGTTCTTC	CASRLSGGSSYNEQFF
-	TRBV7-7	-	TRBJ2-7	TGTGCTAGCAGCTATGGTTCGGGGAATGGCTACGAGCAGTACTTC	CASSYGSGNGYEQYF
once	TRBV3-1	-	TRBJ2-1	TGTGCCAGCAGCCATTATGGAGGGACGGACAATGAGCAGTTCTTC	CASSHYGGTDNEQFF
few	TRBV7-2	TRBD2	TRBJ2-1	TGTGCCAGCAGCTCCTCCGGGACTAGCGGGCGCATCTCCTACAATGAGCAGTTCTTC	CASSSSGTSGRISYNEQFF
-	TRBV9	-	TRBJ2-1	TGTGCCAACAGCTCAACAAGTTACGTTTACAATGAGCAGTTCTTC	CANSSTSYVYNEQFF
-	TRBV28	-	TRBJ2-4	TGTGCCAGCGGGATACCTAGGGGGTGGGGCATTCAGTACTTC	CASGIPRGWGIQYF
-	TRBV5-1	-	TRBJ1-1	TGCGCCAGCAGCTTTGATTTGGCCGTGCTGACTGAAGCTTTCTTT	CASSFDLAVLTEAFF
-	TRBV20-1	-	TRBJ2-1	TGCAGTGCCGCAGGCCCCCAGTGGCGGGAAGTTGAGCAGTTCTTC	CSAAGPQWREVEQFF
few	TRBV2	TRBD2	TRBJ2-7	TGTGCCAGCAGACCCGGACTAGCCTACGAGCAGTACTTC	CASRPGLAYEQYF
-	TRBV7-9	-	TRBJ2-7	TGTGCCAGCACTGACAGCCTGGCACGCGAGCAGTACTTC	CASTDSLAREQYF
once	TRBV10-3	TRBD1	TRBJ1-2	TGTGCCATCACTGACAGGGGTTCTAGTGGCCACACCTTC	CAITDRGSSGHTF
-	TRBV6-6	TRBD1	TRBJ1-5	TGTGCCAGCAGTCCCCCCGGGGAAGGGGGCCAGCCCCAGCATTTT	CASSPPGEGGQPQHF
once	TRBV6-7	-	TRBJ2-1	TGTGCCAGCAGCGAAATAAGCGGAAGGACAAACAATGAGCAGTTCTTC	CASSEISGRTNNEQFF
few	TRBV6-5	-	TRBJ1-1	TGTGCCAGCAGTTACGCAGAGAACACTGAAGCTTTCTTT	CASSYAENTEAFF
-	TRBV5-1	-	TRBJ2-1	TGCGCCAGCAGCTTTAACGGCGAGACCCAGTTCTTC	CASSFNGETQFF
-	TRBV24-1	-	TRBJ2-1	TGTGCCACCAGGACTATTTACAATGAGCAGTTCTTC	CATRTIYNEQFF
few	TRBV20-1	TRBD1	TRBJ1-2	TGCAGTGCTAGATCGGACAGGCACCCCCGTGGCTACACCTTC	CSARSDRHPRGYTF
few	TRBV7-2	-	TRBJ2-3	TGTGCCAGCAGCGCCCAGGGGGGAAGCACAGATACGCAGTATTTT	CASSAQGGSTDTQYF
many	TRBV29-1	TRBD2	TRBJ2-7	TGCAGCGCCCGTCGGGAGGGTGACTCCTACGAGCAGTACTTC	CSARREGDSYEQYF
many	TRBV20-1	TRBD2	TRBJ2-1	TGCAGTGCTGACCCAACTAGCGGAAGCTCCTACAATGAGCAGTTCTTC	CSADPTSGSSYNEQFF
few	TRBV29-1	-	TRBJ2-5	TGCAGCGCGCTCCCTCCGGGCGGGCAAGAGACCCAGTACTTC	CSALPPGGQETQYF
-	TRBV25-1	-	TRBJ2-5	TGTGCCAGCAGTGAACCCCCGATGGGAAGGGGAAGAAAAGAGACCCAGTACTTC	CASSEPPMGRGRKETQYF
many	TRBV5-1	TRBD2	TRBJ2-5	TGTGCCAGCAGCCCGGGACTAGCGCAAGAGACCCAGTACTTC	CASSPGLAQETQYF
-	TRBV24-1	TRBD1	TRBJ2-7	TGTGCCACCAGTGACCCGGGACAGGGTGGATACGAGCAGTACTTC	CATSDPGQGGYEQYF
-	TRBV6-5	TRBD1	TRBJ1-1	TGTGCCAGCAGTCTCCGGACAGGGGGAACGACTGAAGCTTTCTTT	CASSLRTGGTTEAFF
-	TRBV18	-	TRBJ2-3	TGTGCCAGCTCAAACAGGGTCCGGGATACGCAGTATTTT	CASSNRVRDTQYF
few	TRBV11-1	TRBD2	TRBJ2-5	TGTGCCAGCAGCCGCCTTGGGGGGCGGGGGGGCCAAGAGACCCAGTACTTC	CASSRLGGRGGQETQYF
-	TRBV7-9	-	TRBJ2-1	TGTTCCAGCAGCTTACAGGATGCCCCGTCCTACAATGAGCAGTTCTTC	CSSSLQDAPSYNEQFF
few	TRBV5-1	TRBD2	TRBJ2-3	TGCGCCAGCAGCCCCCCGGGACTAGCGGGGGTTGCCACAGATACGCAGTATTTT	CASSPPGLAGVATDTQYF
-	TRBV21-1	-	TRBJ1-2	TGTGCCAGCAGCAGACAGACAGAAGGCTACACCTTC	CASSRQTEGYTF
few	TRBV12-3/TRBV12-4	-	TRBJ1-4	TGTGCCAGCAGTTTGATGGCCCGGGGTGAAAAACTGTTTTTT	CASSLMARGEKLFF
-	TRBV12-3/TRBV12-4	-	TRBJ2-5	TGTGCCAGCAGGTCCGGGGCCTCGGGTGAGCAGTACTTC	CASRSGASGEQYF
few	TRBV20-1	-	TRBJ2-6	TGCAGTGCCCCCGAGATGGGACGCTCTGGGGCCAACGTCCTGACTTTC	CSAPEMGRSGANVLTF
-	TRBV6-5	TRBD1	TRBJ1-1	TGTGCCAGCAGTCCTGACAGGGGGCAAGGCACTGAAGCTTTCTTT	CASSPDRGQGTEAFF
-	TRBV20-1	TRBD1	TRBJ2-6	TGCAGTGCTGACAGCGGACAGGGGGGGTCTGGGGCCAACGTCCTGACTTTC	CSADSGQGGSGANVLTF
few	TRBV6-5	TRBD2	TRBJ2-3	TGTGCCAGCACCCGACTAGCGGGAGGGCCAGTAGATACGCAGTATTTT	CASTRLAGGPVDTQYF
-	TRBV3-1	TRBD2	TRBJ2-1	TGTGCCAGCAGCCCCGGACTAGCGGGGGGCCAACCTTACAATGAGCAGTTCTTC	CASSPGLAGGQPYNEQFF
-	TRBV3-1	-	TRBJ1-5	TGTGCCAGCAGCCAAGATCCGAATAGCAATCAGCCCCAGCATTTT	CASSQDPNSNQPQHF
many	TRBV7-6	-	TRBJ2-1	TGTGCCAGCAGCTTGCCATTCGGGCCCAGAGAGCAGTTCTTC	CASSLPFGPREQFF
few	TRBV20-1	TRBD2	TRBJ2-3	TGCAGTGCTGGATCTAGCGGGGGACTCGCAGATACGCAGTATTTT	CSAGSSGGLADTQYF
-	TRBV6-5	TRBD2	TRBJ2-1	TGTGCCAGCAGTTACTCGCGGACTAGCGGGACCTACAATGAGCAGTTCTTC	CASSYSRTSGTYNEQFF
-	TRBV7-9	TRBD1	TRBJ1-2	TGTGCCAGCAGCTTAGACTCCCGACAGGGGGGCTACACCTTC	CASSLDSRQGGYTF